This T cell receptor (beta chain) was observed in a study of early T cells in non-severe SARS-CoV-2 infection. TCRdb redid the calling of the 5' RACE reads with MiXCR, one entry per CDR3 protein. The data hold approximately 48,000 distinct CDR3 sequences, with about a tenth observed a single time. The CDR3 sequence is 13 residues long. Germline V gene sequence: CDR1 MNHEY, CDR2 SVGAGI. V lost 2 bases, J lost 7 bases, and 11 bases lay in between. Study-wide results and caveats: The VDJdb matching leaned toward anti-spike CD8 responses and overlooked private and CD4 specificities.

The sample holds many counts of this clonotype. Antigen: not known. The sequence came from an adult who was a healthcare worker with PCR-confirmed SARS-CoV-2 infection or an uninfected control (not recorded which). The sequenced sample was whole blood. J is TRBJ1-2 and V is TRBV6-5, with a possible D match to TRBD1 (6 bases). CDR3 nucleotides: TGTGCCAGCAGTTACGACTACAGGGCTGGCTACACCTTC. It translates to CASSYDYRAGYTF.